Listed below are T cell receptor beta chains from one sample, sequenced in a study of blood T cell repertoires in COVID-19. Libraries were prepared by immunoSEQ multiplex PCR; TCRdb keeps only in-frame clonotypes and omits some of them. The data show 250,000 to 350,000 clones, 70% to 90% seen once. Source material: PBMCs or T cells enriched from blood (not recorded which). The source is a woman aged 30 to 39 who had recovered from COVID-19. The CDR3 runs from the conserved cysteine through the conserved F or W. The order of the fields is D gene, J gene, clone size, V gene, CDR3 DNA, CDR3 protein. The D gene is left open where the match is weak. Size tells how often a clone was seen (once, few, many) or the class of an expanded clone, and some rows leave it out.

d_gene: TRBD1; j_gene: TRBJ1-3; abundance: .; v_gene: TRBV3-1/TRBV3-2; CDR3nt: TGTGCCAGCACCACAGGGGGATCGGGAAACACCATATATTTT; CDR3aa: CASTTGGSGNTIYF
d_gene: .; j_gene: TRBJ2-2; abundance: .; v_gene: TRBV5-6; CDR3nt: TGTGCCAGCAGCACCACCCAACGACTTGGCGGGGAGCTGTTTTTT; CDR3aa: CASSTTQRLGGELFF
d_gene: TRBD2; j_gene: TRBJ2-3; abundance: .; v_gene: TRBV19; CDR3nt: TGTGCCAGTAGTAGGGGGACTAGCGGGAGTAGGACAGATACGCAGTATTTT; CDR3aa: CASSRGTSGSRTDTQYF
d_gene: .; j_gene: TRBJ1-6; abundance: .; v_gene: TRBV30; CDR3nt: TGTGCCTGGAAAGGACAGTGGCCATTCAATTCACCCCTCCACTTT; CDR3aa: CAWKGQWPFNSPLHF
d_gene: TRBD1; j_gene: TRBJ2-7; abundance: .; v_gene: TRBV5-1; CDR3nt: TGCGCCAGCAGCTTGGGGACAGGGGGCACGTACGAGCAGTACTTC; CDR3aa: CASSLGTGGTYEQYF
d_gene: TRBD1; j_gene: TRBJ1-1; abundance: .; v_gene: TRBV6-2/TRBV6-3; CDR3nt: TGTGCCAGCAGTCTTACCGGGACAGGGCCGTCTGAAGCTTTCTTT; CDR3aa: CASSLTGTGPSEAFF
d_gene: .; j_gene: TRBJ2-5; abundance: .; v_gene: TRBV24-1; CDR3nt: TGTGCCACCAGTGATTTAGTAGGGGCTTCACCCTCCGGGGAGACCCAGTACTTC; CDR3aa: CATSDLVGASPSGETQYF
d_gene: .; j_gene: TRBJ2-7; abundance: .; v_gene: TRBV6-5; CDR3nt: TGTGCCAGCACTACAGGGCCCCTCTACGAGCAGTACTTC; CDR3aa: CASTTGPLYEQYF
d_gene: .; j_gene: TRBJ2-7; abundance: .; v_gene: TRBV7-2; CDR3nt: TGTGCCAGCAGCTTAAGAGGGATGCGCGAGCAGTACTTC; CDR3aa: CASSLRGMREQYF
d_gene: .; j_gene: TRBJ2-4; abundance: .; v_gene: TRBV6-5; CDR3nt: TGTGCCACTAGATCCGGGGACCGGGGGAGTAGCATTCAGTACTTC; CDR3aa: CATRSGDRGSSIQYF
d_gene: .; j_gene: TRBJ1-2; abundance: .; v_gene: TRBV7-9; CDR3nt: TGTGCCAGCAGCTTAGGGACCGGGGCGGGATATGGCTACACCTTC; CDR3aa: CASSLGTGAGYGYTF
d_gene: .; j_gene: TRBJ2-3; abundance: .; v_gene: TRBV9; CDR3nt: TGTGCCAGCAGCGGAAGTTTGGCTGCAGATACGCAGTATTTT; CDR3aa: CASSGSLAADTQYF
d_gene: TRBD1; j_gene: TRBJ2-2; abundance: .; v_gene: TRBV28; CDR3nt: TGTGCCAGCAGGCCGGGACAGGGGGCGGGCGGGGAGCTGTTTTTT; CDR3aa: CASRPGQGAGGELFF
d_gene: TRBD2; j_gene: TRBJ2-7; abundance: .; v_gene: TRBV4-1; CDR3nt: TGCGCCAGCAGCCAAGTCCTAGCGGCGGCAACCTACGAGCAGTACTTC; CDR3aa: CASSQVLAAATYEQYF
d_gene: .; j_gene: TRBJ1-5; abundance: .; v_gene: TRBV25-1; CDR3nt: TGTGCCAGCCGCAACGCCGGGGTGAATCAGCCCCAGCATTTT; CDR3aa: CASRNAGVNQPQHF
d_gene: .; j_gene: TRBJ2-5; abundance: .; v_gene: TRBV3-1/TRBV3-2; CDR3nt: TGTGCCAGCAGCCAAATCTCCGAAGGGGAAGAGACCCAGTACTTC; CDR3aa: CASSQISEGEETQYF
d_gene: .; j_gene: TRBJ1-1; abundance: .; v_gene: TRBV7-9; CDR3nt: TGTGCCAGCAGCCTGGGAGGGATGGAAGCTTTCTTT; CDR3aa: CASSLGGMEAFF
d_gene: TRBD1; j_gene: TRBJ2-1; abundance: .; v_gene: TRBV3-1/TRBV3-2; CDR3nt: TGTGCCAGCAGGCATGGACAGGGCAATGAGCAGTTCTTC; CDR3aa: CASRHGQGNEQFF
d_gene: .; j_gene: TRBJ1-2; abundance: .; v_gene: TRBV30; CDR3nt: TGTGCCGGGACTCGCCAGGTTGGCTATGGCTACACCTTC; CDR3aa: CAGTRQVGYGYTF
d_gene: TRBD2; j_gene: TRBJ2-1; abundance: .; v_gene: TRBV30; CDR3nt: TGTGCCTGGAGTGTACGCGGGAGCTCCTTCTTC; CDR3aa: CAWSVRGSSFF
d_gene: .; j_gene: TRBJ2-2; abundance: .; v_gene: TRBV21-1; CDR3nt: TGTGCCAGCAGCAAAGGGGGAGCGGGGGGTGCCACCGGGGAGCTGTTTTTT; CDR3aa: CASSKGGAGGATGELFF
d_gene: .; j_gene: TRBJ1-2; abundance: .; v_gene: TRBV28; CDR3nt: TGTGCCAGCCTTCCGGGACTAGGGTATGGCTACACCTTC; CDR3aa: CASLPGLGYGYTF
d_gene: .; j_gene: TRBJ2-1; abundance: .; v_gene: TRBV12-3/TRBV12-4; CDR3nt: TGTGCCAGCAGCCATTCAGGGGTTGGAGAGCAGTTCTTC; CDR3aa: CASSHSGVGEQFF
d_gene: .; j_gene: TRBJ1-1; abundance: .; v_gene: TRBV3-1/TRBV3-2; CDR3nt: TGTGCCAGCAGCACTCTCACAGGGTCTGAAGCTTTCTTT; CDR3aa: CASSTLTGSEAFF
d_gene: .; j_gene: TRBJ2-1; abundance: .; v_gene: TRBV24-1; CDR3nt: TGTGCCACCAGTGGAATAGTCTACAATGAGCAGTTCTTC; CDR3aa: CATSGIVYNEQFF
d_gene: .; j_gene: TRBJ2-7; abundance: .; v_gene: TRBV3-1/TRBV3-2; CDR3nt: TGTGCCAGCAGCCAAGTATACGAGCAGTACTTC; CDR3aa: CASSQVYEQYF
d_gene: .; j_gene: TRBJ1-6; abundance: .; v_gene: TRBV5-1; CDR3nt: TGCGCCAGCAGCTTGGGGATAAGGACAGCCGGCTCCTATAATTCACCCCTCCACTTT; CDR3aa: CASSLGIRTAGSYNSPLHF
d_gene: .; j_gene: TRBJ2-7; abundance: .; v_gene: TRBV13; CDR3nt: TGTGCCAGCAGCTTAAAGGGGCCCTACGAGCAGTACTTC; CDR3aa: CASSLKGPYEQYF
d_gene: TRBD1; j_gene: TRBJ1-4; abundance: once; v_gene: TRBV7-9; CDR3nt: TGTGCCAGCAGCGCGGCGACAGGGTTCTCTAATGAAAAACTGTTTTTT; CDR3aa: CASSAATGFSNEKLFF
d_gene: .; j_gene: TRBJ2-7; abundance: once; v_gene: TRBV13; CDR3nt: TGTGCCAGCAGCTTAGTATCCGTTCGTAACGAGCAGTACTTC; CDR3aa: CASSLVSVRNEQYF
d_gene: .; j_gene: TRBJ2-1; abundance: once; v_gene: TRBV4-1; CDR3nt: TGCGCCAGCAGCCCCCAGGGGAAGCGGGGCTACAATGAGCAGTTCTTC; CDR3aa: CASSPQGKRGYNEQFF
d_gene: TRBD2; j_gene: TRBJ2-5; abundance: .; v_gene: TRBV4-1; CDR3nt: TGCGCCAGCAGCCAAGATTGGTCTAGCGGGGGGAGACGGTACTTC; CDR3aa: CASSQDWSSGGRRYF
d_gene: TRBD1; j_gene: TRBJ2-5; abundance: once; v_gene: TRBV28; CDR3nt: TGTGCCAGCAGTTTATGGGCTTTCGAGGGGGCTAACCAAGAGACCCAGTACTTC; CDR3aa: CASSLWAFEGANQETQYF
d_gene: .; j_gene: TRBJ2-5; abundance: .; v_gene: TRBV28; CDR3nt: TGTGCCAGCAGTTCTGGACAGCGACGGGAGACCCAGTACTTC; CDR3aa: CASSSGQRRETQYF
d_gene: TRBD1; j_gene: TRBJ2-7; abundance: many; v_gene: TRBV28; CDR3nt: TGTGCCAGCAGTCGGGACAGGACTCCTTCCTACGAGCAGTACTTC; CDR3aa: CASSRDRTPSYEQYF
d_gene: TRBD1; j_gene: TRBJ2-1; abundance: .; v_gene: TRBV12-3/TRBV12-4; CDR3nt: TGTGCCAGCAGCTCCGGGACAGGGTCGTATCAGTTCTTC; CDR3aa: CASSSGTGSYQFF
d_gene: TRBD1; j_gene: TRBJ2-7; abundance: .; v_gene: TRBV6-5; CDR3nt: TGTGCCAGCGGAGACAGGGGGCCGTACGAGCAGTACTTC; CDR3aa: CASGDRGPYEQYF
d_gene: .; j_gene: TRBJ1-1; abundance: .; v_gene: TRBV7-9; CDR3nt: TGTGCCAGCAGCTTAATGGGACACCTAGACACTGAAGCTTTCTTT; CDR3aa: CASSLMGHLDTEAFF
d_gene: .; j_gene: TRBJ1-2; abundance: .; v_gene: TRBV11-2; CDR3nt: TGTGCCAGCAGCTTAACGCGGGATAACTATGGCTACACCTTC; CDR3aa: CASSLTRDNYGYTF
d_gene: TRBD2; j_gene: TRBJ2-1; abundance: .; v_gene: TRBV7-2; CDR3nt: TGTGCCAGCAGCTTAGGGGGGGGGAACTACAATGAGCAGTTCTTC; CDR3aa: CASSLGGGNYNEQFF
d_gene: .; j_gene: TRBJ2-7; abundance: .; v_gene: TRBV28; CDR3nt: TGTGCCAGCACTATTCGGGCGGGCGCGCACGAGCAGTACTTC; CDR3aa: CASTIRAGAHEQYF
d_gene: TRBD2; j_gene: TRBJ2-1; abundance: few; v_gene: TRBV28; CDR3nt: TGTGCCAGCAGTTACGTGACTAGCGTCGATGAGCAGTTCTTC; CDR3aa: CASSYVTSVDEQFF
d_gene: TRBD1; j_gene: TRBJ2-2; abundance: .; v_gene: TRBV19; CDR3nt: TGTGCCAGTAGTATAGACGCCGGGACAGCGAACACCGGGGAGCTGTTTTTT; CDR3aa: CASSIDAGTANTGELFF
d_gene: TRBD2; j_gene: TRBJ2-7; abundance: .; v_gene: TRBV11-2; CDR3nt: TGTGCCAGCAGCTTCCTAGCGGGATTGACCTACGAGCAGTACTTC; CDR3aa: CASSFLAGLTYEQYF
d_gene: .; j_gene: TRBJ1-1; abundance: .; v_gene: TRBV2; CDR3nt: TGTGCCAGCAAGGGGGGGTTTGAAGCTTTCTTT; CDR3aa: CASKGGFEAFF
d_gene: .; j_gene: TRBJ1-2; abundance: .; v_gene: TRBV19; CDR3nt: TGTGCCAGTAGGAGCTACAGATATGGCTACACCTTC; CDR3aa: CASRSYRYGYTF
d_gene: .; j_gene: TRBJ2-5; abundance: .; v_gene: TRBV6-1; CDR3nt: TGTGCCAGCAGTGAATTCTACCATACCAACCCCAAAGAGACCCAGTACTTC; CDR3aa: CASSEFYHTNPKETQYF
d_gene: .; j_gene: TRBJ1-2; abundance: .; v_gene: TRBV6-5; CDR3nt: TGTGCCAGCAGTTACTCGGCCGTTCCGGGTTATGGCTACACCTTC; CDR3aa: CASSYSAVPGYGYTF
d_gene: .; j_gene: TRBJ1-2; abundance: .; v_gene: TRBV15; CDR3nt: TGTGCCACCAGCAAGAGAGACAGCACAAACTATGGCTACACCTTC; CDR3aa: CATSKRDSTNYGYTF
d_gene: .; j_gene: TRBJ1-2; abundance: .; v_gene: TRBV3-1/TRBV3-2; CDR3nt: TGTGCCAGCAGACCCGGACAGTTACATGGCTACACCTTC; CDR3aa: CASRPGQLHGYTF
d_gene: .; j_gene: TRBJ2-3; abundance: .; v_gene: TRBV5-1; CDR3nt: TGCGCCAGCAGCTTGGGGGCAGTCACTCCTAGCACAGATACGCAGTATTTT; CDR3aa: CASSLGAVTPSTDTQYF
d_gene: TRBD1; j_gene: TRBJ2-1; abundance: .; v_gene: TRBV7-7; CDR3nt: TGTGCCAGCAGCCCGGGACAGTGGAATGAGCAGTTCTTC; CDR3aa: CASSPGQWNEQFF
d_gene: TRBD1; j_gene: TRBJ1-2; abundance: .; v_gene: TRBV27; CDR3nt: TGTGCCAGGGGACAGGGAGGCTATGGCTACACCTTC; CDR3aa: CARGQGGYGYTF